This TCR beta chain was sequenced during a study of early T cells in non-severe SARS-CoV-2 infection. Each CDR3 protein is one row after TCRdb ran MiXCR on the 5' RACE reads. The repertoire holds 75,000 to 100,000 distinct CDR3 sequences, with 14% to 15% as singletons. This clonotype showed up just a few times. The V end was cut by 4 bases, the J end by 1 base, with 15 bases between. Germline V gives CDR1 SGDLS, CDR2 YYNGEE. There are 17 residues in the CDR3. The specimen was whole blood. V is TRBV9 and J is TRBJ2-6; D not resolved. The receptor was derived from an adult who was a healthcare worker with PCR-confirmed SARS-CoV-2 infection or an uninfected control (not recorded which). The CDR3 region is CASSSRPSLSGANVLTF. CDR3 nucleotides: TGTGCCAGCAGCTCCCGACCGAGTTTATCTGGGGCCAACGTCCTGACTTTC.